A selection of T cell receptor beta chains follows, all from one sample in a study of blood T cell repertoires in COVID-19. Data came from immunoSEQ multiplex PCR; TCRdb stores just in-frame clones and leaves some out. The sample lists 250,000 to 300,000 clones, around 84% occurring once. The sample taken for sequencing was peripheral blood. The source of these receptors is a man aged 60-69 years with acute or convalescent COVID-19. The CDR3 runs from the conserved cysteine through the conserved F or W. A D gene is named only where the DNA matches it firmly. Not every row has a clone size; where given, it reads once, few, many or a size class.

clone_size	v_call	j_call	d_call	cdr3_nt	cdr3_aa
.	TRBV29-1	TRBJ1-2	TRBD1	TGCAGCGTTGAGGACAGGGTTAACTATGGCTACACCTTC	CSVEDRVNYGYTF
.	TRBV30	TRBJ1-2	.	TGTGCCTGGAGGTCGGCCCCCGAGGCCTATGGCTACACCTTC	CAWRSAPEAYGYTF
once	TRBV7-2	TRBJ1-1	.	TGTGCCAGCAGCTTAGGGGGGGGACAGAACACTGAAGCTTTCTTT	CASSLGGGQNTEAFF
.	TRBV2	TRBJ1-2	.	TGTGCCAGCACCACCCGGGCGGGGGGGACTGGCGGCTACACCTTC	CASTTRAGGTGGYTF
.	TRBV19	TRBJ2-7	TRBD1	TGTGCCAGTAGTATGAAGGGTCGGGACAGACTTCGAAGATACGAGCAGTACTTC	CASSMKGRDRLRRYEQYF
.	TRBV5-1	TRBJ2-3	TRBD2	TGCGCCAGCAGCTTCATTAGCGGGGCACAGACAGATACGCAGTATTTT	CASSFISGAQTDTQYF
once	TRBV29-1	TRBJ2-2	.	TGCAGCGTTATGGCAGGAGGCACCGGGGAGCTGTTTTTT	CSVMAGGTGELFF
.	TRBV30	TRBJ2-7	.	TGTGCCTGGAGTGTACACCGGAGTTACGAGCAGTACTTC	CAWSVHRSYEQYF
.	TRBV3-1/TRBV3-2	TRBJ2-1	.	TGTGCCAGCAGCCAAGGGGGGGGCGGCGGGTCGCCGTTCTTC	CASSQGGGGGSPFF
.	TRBV6-5	TRBJ1-6	.	TGTGCCAGCTCTTCTTATAATTCACCCCTCCACTTT	CASSSYNSPLHF
.	TRBV29-1	TRBJ2-7	TRBD1	TGCAGCGGACTCGGGACAGCCTACGAGCAGTACTTC	CSGLGTAYEQYF
.	TRBV7-8	TRBJ2-1	.	TGTGCCAGCAGCCTTACAGTGAACAATGAGCAGTTCTTC	CASSLTVNNEQFF
.	TRBV6-5	TRBJ1-4	.	TGTGCCAGCAGTTACGGTGACACGAGCGAAAAACTGTTTTTT	CASSYGDTSEKLFF
.	TRBV3-1/TRBV3-2	TRBJ1-3	.	TGTGCCAGCAGCCGTCTAACAGGGCTCTCTGGAAACACCATATATTTT	CASSRLTGLSGNTIYF